The clone carrying this T cell receptor beta chain was recorded only once. What it recognizes is unknown. This CDR3 has 18 amino acids. Trimming removed 4 bases from V and 1 base from J; junction bases left unmatched: 10. CDR1 and CDR2 from the germline V gene are SGHTA and FQGNSA. Profiling relied on immunoSEQ multiplex PCR, and the TCRdb table lists in-frame clones only, not all of them. The profile shows over a million clones, about 98.5% of them singletons. There were only Caucasian adults among the donors, and all lived in Nashville, Tennessee. CD45RA-negative memory and CD45RA+ naive subsets were split from the CD4+ cells. The data are from a study of shared clonotypes between healthy human individuals. Study conclusions and caveats: Naive CD4 clonotype sharing across several donors was about 5%.

Sequenced: naive CD4+ T cells sorted from blood. Subset in this sample: CD45RA+ positively selected. This receptor was taken from a man aged 25 to 40 in good health. The chain recombines TRBV7-2 with TRBJ2-6, with 7 bases identical to TRBD1. The chain's CDR3 is CASSSRQGSVSGANVLTF. The CDR3 bases are TGTGCCAGCAGCTCGCGACAGGGATCGGTTTCTGGGGCCAACGTCCTGACTTTC.